This T cell receptor beta chain was captured by sequencing in a study of cytomegalovirus exposure and HLA in healthy donors. Background on the study: The roughly 130 validation repertoires used the same platform as the roughly 700 first-cohort repertoires (as reported by a later analysis). Regarding the study as a whole: According to a subsequent analysis, TCR clusters from the first cohort were inclined to appear together in the 120 validation repertoires. Specificity of three CMV-associated chains for CMV antigens was verified in vitro. The study flagged roughly 160 TCR beta chains as cytomegalovirus-associated.

Produced via immunoSEQ multiplex PCR; TCRdb's table is partial and in-frame only. The table records hundreds of thousands of clones, around 87% of them present only once. This clone turned up a few times. Its target is not known. The sequenced sample was PBMCs. The sequence came from a woman aged 18-30 years in good health and CMV-seronegative.

DNA for the CDR3: TGTGCCAGCAGCGCCCACGGGACGAACACCGGGGAGCTGTTTTTT. This sequence encodes CASSAHGTNTGELFF. This chain joins TRBV9 and TRBJ2-2, with a tentative D call TRBD2 (5 bases). CDR1 and CDR2 from the germline V gene are SGDLS and YYNGEE. The V end lost 3 bases, the J end lost 0 bases, and 9 bases lay between the germline ends. The CDR3 covers 15 residues.